This T cell receptor (beta chain) derives from a study of OX40 agonist ivuxolimab in advanced cancers. For the study at large: As their treatment, patients were administered ivuxolimab, an agonistic anti-OX40 (CD134) antibody.

General study results and limits: Among the lowest peripheral clonal expansion occurred in 0.1-3.0 mg/kg partial responders.

As concerns this clone: Its antigen is not identified.

Germline V gene sequence: CDR1 PRHDT, CDR2 FYEKMQ (reference sequence). This CDR3 is 15 amino acids long. V was clipped by 7 bases and J by 5 bases; unmatched bases: 12. Repertoires were generated with immunoSEQ multiplex PCR, while TCRdb's copy carries only in-frame clones and drops some. The table lists approximately 35,000 clones, under 85% of them singletons, with around 18% in the top ten. Specimen: CD4+ or CD8+ T cells sorted from blood, collected in a trial of the OX40 agonist ivuxolimab. This chain links TRBV13 with TRBJ2-7; 9 nucleotides align to TRBD1. The clonotype comes from an adult with an advanced solid tumor such as melanoma, head and neck, liver or kidney cancer. The CDR3 is CASNIGTGYLDEQYF. DNA for the CDR3: TGTGCCAGCAACATCGGGACAGGGTATCTAGACGAGCAGTACTTC. Together with reference TRBV13 and TRBJ2-7, the CDR3 gives the full variable domain: AAGVIQSPRHLIKEKRETATLKCYPIPRHDTVYWYQQGPGQDPQFLISFYEKMQSDKGSIPDRFSAQQFSDYHSELNMSSLELGDSALYFCASNIGTGYLDEQYFGPGTRLTVT.